This T cell receptor (beta chain) was profiled in a study of T-cell memory formation after mild COVID-19. Notes on the study in general: Largely, contracting CD4+ clones fell within CM and EM, and contracting CD8+ clones within EMRA. Cross-reactive memory apparently joined, as some responding clones appeared in pre-infection memory. Day 15 to 85 contracting clones showed balanced CD4/CD8; later expanders leaned CD4+.

It was 5'RACE with constant-segment primers that produced the TCR alpha and TCR beta cDNA libraries, which carried sample barcodes and UMIs. TCRdb itself ran the 5' RACE reads through MiXCR, one entry per CDR3 protein. The sample holds roughly 240,000 distinct CDR3 sequences, approximately 15% seen once. Per the germline V gene, CDR1 is SGHRS and CDR2 is YFSETQ. V lost 4 bases and J 6 bases, leaving 16 bases between the germline ends. The CDR3 length is 14 residues. This clonotype has only a few counts. Its matching antigen is unknown. Specimen: PBMCs or a T cell subset sorted from them (not recorded which). This clonotype originated in an adult woman who had mild COVID-19 (a few samples of this study predate the infection). Cell type and time point are not known. The rearrangement uses TRBV5-1 and TRBJ2-5, with a tentative D call TRBD1 (6 bases). The chain's CDR3 is CASSGDRQVQTQYF. In DNA form, the CDR3 reads TGCGCCAGCAGCGGAGACAGGCAGGTTCAGACCCAGTACTTC.